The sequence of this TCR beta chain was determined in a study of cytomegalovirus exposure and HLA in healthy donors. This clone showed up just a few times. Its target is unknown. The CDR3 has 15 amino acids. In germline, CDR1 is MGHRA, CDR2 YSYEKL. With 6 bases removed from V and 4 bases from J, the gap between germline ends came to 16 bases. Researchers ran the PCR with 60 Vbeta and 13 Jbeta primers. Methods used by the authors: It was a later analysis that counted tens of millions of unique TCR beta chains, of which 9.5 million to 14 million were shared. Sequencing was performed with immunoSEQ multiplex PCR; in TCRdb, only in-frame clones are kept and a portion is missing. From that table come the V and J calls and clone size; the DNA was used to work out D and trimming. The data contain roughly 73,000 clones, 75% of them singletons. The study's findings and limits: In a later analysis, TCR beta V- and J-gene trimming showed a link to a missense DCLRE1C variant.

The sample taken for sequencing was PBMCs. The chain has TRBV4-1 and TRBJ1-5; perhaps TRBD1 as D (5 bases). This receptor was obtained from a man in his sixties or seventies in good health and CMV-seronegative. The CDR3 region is CASSKMAQGNQPQHF. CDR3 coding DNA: TGCGCCAGCAGTAAAATGGCCCAGGGAAATCAGCCCCAGCATTTT.